This TCR beta chain originates from a study of T cell responses to AZD1222 COVID-19 vaccine. Overall study results and limits: The study identified only 6 or 7 AZD1222 recipients as seropositive at baseline. Rises in breadth and depth of Spike-specific TCRs came after two AZD1222 doses.

The V gene lost 1 base and the J gene lost 2 bases, with 9 bases spanning the gap. This CDR3 spans 15 amino acids. Germline V gene data show CDR1 as SGHTA and CDR2 as FQGNSA. Sequenced by immunoSEQ multiplex PCR; TCRdb stores in-frame clones only, minus some. The sample carries 84,000 or so clones, over 75% recorded once. A remark on this clone: Its specificity is not known.

The source material was peripheral blood, sampled on day 0 of AZD1222 vaccination. The receptor comes from an adult in good health. The chain has TRBV7-2 and TRBJ1-3; D is unresolved. For the CDR3, the DNA is TGTGCCAGCAGCTTAGGGTCGGGGACTGGAAACACCATATATTTT. Amino acid sequence: CASSLGSGTGNTIYF.